This paragraph covers one TCR beta chain sequence. This sample was included in a study of blood T cell repertoires in COVID-19. Study-level background: Samples representing acute and convalescent COVID-19 were sourced from the United States, Italy and Spain. PBMCs, B-cell-depleted T cells, or T cells were the source of the cDNA or gDNA that made up the material.

As originally analysed: Quantification of nucleated cells was approximated via reference gene primer amplification. TCRdb's table, derived via immunoSEQ multiplex PCR, lists solely in-frame clones and lacks some. V and J calls and clone size are copied from that table; D and trimming were computed from the DNA. The sample comprises fewer than 250,000 clones, 80% to 90% of which are singletons, and 0.75% to 0.95% rests with the top ten. Sequenced input: peripheral blood. This clonotype originated in a woman in her 70s with acute or convalescent COVID-19.

The CDR3 reads CASSSQGALNTGELFF. For the CDR3, the DNA is TGTGCCAGCAGCTCACAGGGGGCCCTGAACACCGGGGAGCTGTTTTTT. The chain is built from TRBV7-9 and TRBJ2-2; 9 nucleotides align to TRBD1. V trimming: 4 bases; J trimming: 1 base; junction bases outside the gene matches: 4. There are 16 residues in the CDR3. Looked up from germline, CDR1 is SEHNR and CDR2 is FQNEAQ (reference sequence).